The next 29 T cell receptor beta chains were all read from a single sample in a study of T-cell reconstitution after alpha-beta-depleted transplantation in children. A library of TCRbeta sequences, prepared with unique molecular identifiers, was generated. MiXCR, run by TCRdb on the PCR reads, gives a single entry per CDR3 protein. This table holds approximately 980,000 distinct CDR3 sequences, about 31% found once. The sequencing used PBMCs, mostly from graft donor cells, collected 360 days after TCRalphabeta/CD19-depleted stem cell transplant. These receptors were taken from a boy under two years old who had a stem cell transplant for SCID, so the T cells may come from the graft donor.

This clonotype was seen ten or more times. V usage is TRBV7-3 and J usage is TRBJ2-2; D ambiguous. V gave up 2 bases and J gave up 7 bases, with 8 bases separating them. Germline values: CDR1 SGHTA, CDR2 FQGTGA. The CDR3 sequence is 13 residues long. The chain's CDR3 is CASSLDWGGELFF. DNA of the CDR3: TGTGCCAGCAGCTTAGATTGGGGCGGGGAGCTGTTTTTT.

The sample holds many counts of this clonotype. This chain connects TRBV5-1 to TRBJ2-5; D gene ambiguous. CDR3 size: 15 residues. Germline V lookup: CDR1 SGHRS, CDR2 YFSETQ. Trimming pared 5 bases from V and 5 bases from J, leaving 19 bases between. The CDR3: CASSIRLGLGETQYF. The CDR3 DNA sequence: TGCGCCAGCAGTATTCGGCTAGGGCTGGGTGAGACCCAGTACTTC.

This clonotype was found a few times. The V gene is TRBV6-5, the J gene TRBJ2-7, with 9 bases aligning to TRBD1. The CDR3 length is 15 residues. CDR1 is MNHEY, CDR2 SVGAGI, per germline. V was clipped by 2 bases and J by 8 bases; unmatched bases: 10. The CDR3: CASSYGDRDGGKQYF. As DNA, the CDR3 is TGTGCCAGCAGTTACGGGGACAGGGATGGGGGAAAGCAGTACTTC.

A few counts support this clonotype. The V and J genes are TRBV12-3 or TRBV12-4 and TRBJ1-1; 10 bases map to TRBD1. The V and J ends lost 6 bases and 0 bases, in that order; junction bases with no gene match: 4. The CDR3 consists of 15 residues. The CDR3 nucleotides are TGTGCCAGCAGGTCGACAGGGGGCATGAACACTGAAGCTTTCTTT. Translation: CASRSTGGMNTEAFF.

The CDR3 reads CASSHGFTRDYEQYF. DNA for the CDR3: TGCGCCAGCAGCCACGGATTCACAAGGGATTACGAGCAGTACTTC. The chain is built from TRBV4-1 and TRBJ2-7; D ambiguous. The V end lost 3 bases, the J end lost 4 bases, and 16 bases lay between the germline ends. The CDR3 is 15 residues long. Germline V gene data show CDR1 as MGHRA and CDR2 as YSYEKL.

This clonotype came up a few times. V and J are TRBV5-1 and TRBJ2-3; D possibly matches TRBD1 or TRBD2 (5 bases each). This CDR3 has 13 residues. V was pared by 1 base and J by 5 bases, with 8 bases between. Germline lookup yields CDR1 SGHRS and CDR2 YFSETQ. DNA for the CDR3: TGCGCCAGCAGCTTGATGGGGGTAGATACGCAGTATTTT. It specifies CASSLMGVDTQYF.

The chain combines TRBV20-1 with TRBJ2-1; D might be TRBD1 or TRBD2, each matching 6 bases. The CDR3 contains 14 residues. V lost 3 bases, J lost 6 bases, and 15 bases lay in between. Per the germline V gene, CDR1 is DFQATT and CDR2 is SNEGSKA (reference sequence). The CDR3 DNA follows: TGCAGTGCTAGGAATGGGGGGCGTATCAATGAGCAGTTCTTC. Its translation is CSARNGGRINEQFF.

The chain uses TRBV28 and TRBJ1-5, with D possibly TRBD1 on 5 matching bases. Trimming stripped 1 base from V and 0 bases from J, with 13 bases between. Looked up from germline, CDR1 is MDHEN and CDR2 is SYDVKM. This CDR3 is 17 amino acids long. As DNA, the CDR3 is TGTGCCAGCAGTTTATTGGGGGGGAGCTATAGCAATCAGCCCCAGCATTTT. Its protein is CASSLLGGSYSNQPQHF.

Only a few counts were recorded for this clonotype. V gene TRBV5-1 combines with J gene TRBJ2-1, with 8 bases that match TRBD2. Germline loops: CDR1 SGHRS, CDR2 YFSETQ. V shed 0 bases, J shed 12 bases, and the junction held 5 bases outside the gene matches. The CDR3 sequence is 13 residues long. The CDR3 sequence: CASSLGGLGMQFF. The CDR3 region has the DNA TGCGCCAGCAGCTTGGGGGGACTAGGGATGCAGTTCTTC.

The V and J genes are TRBV29-1 and TRBJ2-7, with D possibly being TRBD1 (5 bases). The germline V and J ends were trimmed by 2 bases and 3 bases, with 11 bases remaining between them. Germline assignment: CDR1 SQVTM and CDR2 ANQGSEA. The CDR3 consists of 13 residues. This CDR3 reads CSVETPRDYEQYF. The CDR3 bases are TGCAGCGTTGAAACCCCCAGGGACTACGAGCAGTACTTC.

The chain joins TRBV7-2 to TRBJ2-5; 10 nucleotides agree with TRBD1. This CDR3 is 15 amino acids long. V trimming: 5 bases; J trimming: 5 bases; junction bases outside the gene matches: 8. Looked up from germline, CDR1 is SGHTA and CDR2 is FQGNSA. The DNA for the CDR3 is TGTGCCAGCAGCCCAGGGACAGGGGATTGGGAGACCCAGTACTTC. Its translation: CASSPGTGDWETQYF. Filled out from reference TRBV7-2 and TRBJ2-5, the complete variable domain reads GAGVSQSPSNKVTEKGKDVELRCDPISGHTALYWYRQSLGQGLEFLIYFQGNSAPDKSGLPSDRFSAERTGGSVSTLTIQRTQQEDSAVYLCASSPGTGDWETQYFGPGTRLLVL.

This clonotype was detected a few times. The CDR3 spells CASSKSGTINEQFF. CDR3 coding DNA: TGTGCCAGCAGCAAATCCGGGACGATCAATGAGCAGTTCTTC. J is TRBJ2-1 and V is TRBV7-9; D may match TRBD1 or TRBD2 (5 bases each). V was clipped by 5 bases and J by 6 bases, with 14 bases between them. This CDR3 has 14 amino acids. Germline V gene lookup returns CDR1 SEHNR and CDR2 FQNEAQ (reference sequence).

This clonotype was picked up a small number of times. This CDR3 reads CSALPGTSVVKQFF. In DNA, the CDR3 is TGCAGTGCGTTACCCGGGACTAGCGTCGTTAAGCAGTTCTTC. V and J are TRBV20-1 and TRBJ2-1, with 10 bases identical to TRBD2. Germline CDR1 and CDR2: DFQATT and SNEGSKA (reference sequence). V shed 6 bases and J 11 bases; nucleotides not matched to a gene: 13. The CDR3 is made up of 14 amino acids.

This sequence joins TRBV5-1 and TRBJ2-3, with TRBD2 matching over 14 bases. Germline CDR1 SGHRS, CDR2 YFSETQ. The trim removed 0 bases at V and 0 bases at J, leaving 3 bases unmatched. The CDR3 extends over 18 amino acids. The CDR3 nucleotides read TGCGCCAGCAGCTTGGCTAGACTAGCGGGGGGGAGCACAGATACGCAGTATTTT. It specifies CASSLARLAGGSTDTQYF.

The CDR3 nucleotides read TGTGCCAGCATCCTGGGGGATACGCAGTATTTT. This encodes CASILGDTQYF. The chain joins TRBV12-3 or TRBV12-4 to TRBJ2-3, with D hard to call. This CDR3 has 11 residues. With 7 bases removed from V and 6 bases from J, the gap between germline ends came to 8 bases.

J is TRBJ2-5 and V is TRBV10-3; 12 nucleotides line up with TRBD2. The CDR3 extends over 15 amino acids. The germline V gene has CDR1 ENHRY and CDR2 SYGVKD. J was trimmed by 9 bases and V by 2 bases; bases with no gene match: 7. CDR3 loop: CAISEPLAGGEAQYF. The DNA of the CDR3 is TGTGCCATCAGTGAGCCACTAGCGGGGGGCGAGGCCCAGTACTTC.

The J gene is TRBJ2-1, the V gene TRBV25-1, with a weak D call TRBD1 (6 bases). There are 15 residues in the CDR3. The V gene lost 1 base and the J gene lost 8 bases, with 15 bases spanning the gap. The V gene's germline CDR1 is MGHDK and CDR2 SYGVNS. CDR3 nucleotides: TGTGCCAGCAGTGAATCTGGGACACCGTTGGATGAGCAGTTCTTC. Encoded protein: CASSESGTPLDEQFF.

This clonotype has just a few counts. This chain joins TRBV5-1 and TRBJ2-7; D ambiguous. V was pared by 0 bases and J by 6 bases, with 7 bases between. Germline CDR1 and CDR2: SGHRS and YFSETQ. The CDR3 spans 12 residues. CDR3 in amino acids: CASSLDLREQYF. In DNA form, the CDR3 reads TGCGCCAGCAGCTTGGACTTGCGCGAGCAGTACTTC.

This chain connects TRBV20-1 to TRBJ1-6, with D maybe TRBD1 (6 bases). The CDR3 is made up of 15 amino acids. The germline CDR1 and CDR2 sequences are DFQATT and SNEGSKA (reference sequence). With 3 bases removed from V and 7 bases from J, the gap between germline ends came to 16 bases. The CDR3 nucleotides read TGCAGTGCTAGCGAGACAGGCCACTGGAATTCACCCCTCCACTTT. Encoded protein: CSASETGHWNSPLHF.

In this sample, this clonotype turned up a few times. This chain links TRBV20-1 with TRBJ2-1, with no clear D. Germline V gene data show CDR1 as DFQATT and CDR2 as SNEGSKA (reference sequence). The CDR3 has 13 residues. Between the trimmed V and J ends, which lost 5 bases and 6 bases, there was a span of 14 bases. The CDR3 sequence is CSAGNRYLNEQFF. In nucleotides, the CDR3 is TGCAGTGCTGGAAACCGTTATCTCAATGAGCAGTTCTTC.

This clonotype came up a few times. The chain couples TRBV6-1 to TRBJ2-7, with TRBD2 matching 7 bases. J lost 3 bases, V lost 6 bases, and 5 bases had no gene match. Germline CDR1 reads MNHNS; CDR2 reads SASEGT. This CDR3 has 13 amino acids. The CDR3 DNA follows: TGTGCCAGCAGCGCCAGGGACTACTACGAGCAGTACTTC. Translated: CASSARDYYEQYF.

The rearrangement joins TRBV28 to TRBJ2-5; 12 bases align to TRBD1. The CDR3 has 16 residues. CDR1 and CDR2 from the germline V gene are MDHEN and SYDVKM. Unmatched junction bases numbered 9, after V lost 5 bases and J lost 5 bases. The CDR3 loop reads CASSNDRDRGRETQYF. In DNA form, the CDR3 reads TGTGCCAGCAGTAACGACCGGGACAGGGGGCGGGAGACCCAGTACTTC. Variable domain in full (rest from reference TRBV28 and TRBJ2-5): DVKVTQSSRYLVKRTGEKVFLECVQDMDHENMFWYRQDPGLGLRLIYFSYDVKMKEKGDIPEGYSVSREKKERFSLILESASTNQTSMYLCASSNDRDRGRETQYFGPGTRLLVL.

The chain carries TRBV12-3 or TRBV12-4 and TRBJ2-4; TRBD2 matches at 10 bases. The CDR3 has 19 amino acids. Trimming removed 5 bases from V and 0 bases from J; junction bases left unmatched: 13. The DNA of the CDR3 is TGTGCCAGCAGTCGACTAGCGGGTTCCGATCGGTTAGCCAAAAACATTCAGTACTTC. It specifies CASSRLAGSDRLAKNIQYF.

The rearrangement joins TRBV30 to TRBJ2-4; D gene ambiguous. Trimming left V 3 bases short and J 6 bases short, with 6 bases between. This CDR3 has 11 amino acids. Germline loops: CDR1 GTSNPN, CDR2 SVGIG (reference sequence). This chain's CDR3 is CAWSLLNIQYF. CDR3 in DNA: TGTGCCTGGAGCCTCCTAAACATTCAGTACTTC.

This chain uses TRBV12-3 or TRBV12-4 with TRBJ2-3, with a possible D match to TRBD1 (5 bases). Between the trimmed V and J ends, which lost 3 bases and 0 bases, there was a span of 10 bases. This CDR3 has 15 residues. CDR3 loop: CASSFFGQSTDTQYF. For the CDR3, the DNA is TGTGCCAGCAGTTTTTTTGGACAAAGCACAGATACGCAGTATTTT.

This clonotype occurred many times. V usage is TRBV12-3 or TRBV12-4 and J usage is TRBJ2-1, with D perhaps matching TRBD1 or TRBD2 (5 bases each). The V end was cut by 3 bases, the J end by 4 bases, with 10 bases between. The CDR3 length is 14 residues. The CDR3, as DNA: TGTGCCAGCAGTTTGTCAGGGAGTTACAATGAGCAGTTCTTC. Translating it yields CASSLSGSYNEQFF.

This clonotype was found a few times. This chain connects TRBV20-1 to TRBJ2-3, with D tentatively TRBD1 (5 bases). The germline V and J ends were trimmed by 5 bases and 2 bases, with 14 bases remaining between them. Germline CDR1 DFQATT, CDR2 SNEGSKA (reference sequence). This CDR3 has 14 amino acids. CDR3 sequence (DNA): TGCAGTGCTTATGACAGTTCTCTCACAGATACGCAGTATTTT. Translating it yields CSAYDSSLTDTQYF.

This clonotype was seen a handful of times. The chain is built from TRBV9 and TRBJ1-6; D may be TRBD1 (5 bases). The CDR3 totals 15 residues. Per the germline V gene, CDR1 is SGDLS and CDR2 is YYNGEE. V lost 4 bases to trimming and J lost 7 bases, with 15 bases between them. CDR3 nucleotide sequence: TGTGCCAGCAGCACAGCCGGGGGACCCAATTCACCCCTCCACTTT. Amino acid sequence: CASSTAGGPNSPLHF.

The chain carries TRBV12-3 or TRBV12-4 and TRBJ1-1, with D perhaps TRBD1 (5 bases). Trimming removed 3 bases from V and 0 bases from J, with 11 bases in between. This CDR3 has 15 residues. CDR3 sequence (DNA): TGTGCCAGCAGTTTCCCGACAGCCATGAACACTGAAGCTTTCTTT. It specifies CASSFPTAMNTEAFF.